These T cell receptor beta chains were read from a single sample in a study of T-cell memory formation after mild COVID-19. One entry per CDR3 protein results from TCRdb running MiXCR on the 5' RACE reads. The table has 300,000 to 350,000 distinct CDR3 sequences, approximately 20% seen once; the top ten hold 21%. What was sequenced was PBMCs or a T cell subset sorted from them (not recorded which). The receptors were sampled from a young man who had mild COVID-19 (a few samples of this study predate the infection). Cell type and time point are not known. CDR3s include the opening cysteine and the closing phenylalanine or tryptophan. D genes are given only for firm matches. Only some rows state a clone size, as once, few, many or a class for expanded clones.

NA	TRBV5-1	TRBJ2-7	NA	CASSLAPQTYEQYF	TGCGCCAGCAGCTTGGCTCCACAAACCTACGAGCAGTACTTC
TRBD1	TRBV25-1	TRBJ1-4	few	CASRPDRAGEEKLFF	TGTGCCAGCCGACCGGACAGGGCGGGTGAGGAAAAACTGTTTTTT
TRBD1	TRBV4-1	TRBJ2-7	NA	CASSQTGEMDEQYF	TGCGCCAGCAGCCAAACAGGGGAAATGGACGAGCAGTACTTC
TRBD1	TRBV2	TRBJ1-1	few	CASITGTVYTEAFF	TGTGCCAGCATTACCGGGACAGTATACACTGAAGCTTTCTTT
TRBD2	TRBV7-2	TRBJ2-4	NA	CASSPPGGGATKNIQYF	TGTGCCAGCAGCCCCCCTGGCGGGGGGGCGACCAAAAACATTCAGTACTTC
NA	TRBV7-2	TRBJ1-1	NA	CASSLAPGSAEAFF	TGTGCCAGCAGCTTAGCGCCAGGGAGCGCTGAAGCTTTCTTT
NA	TRBV5-1	TRBJ1-1	few	CASSLVTGKNTEAFF	TGCGCCAGCAGCTTGGTGACGGGAAAGAACACTGAAGCTTTCTTT
NA	TRBV4-3	TRBJ1-5	few	CASSQDGSEGLPQHF	TGCGCCAGCAGCCAAGATGGATCCGAAGGCCTGCCCCAGCATTTT
NA	TRBV24-1	TRBJ1-1	NA	CATKSREKAFF	TGTGCCACCAAATCCAGAGAGAAAGCTTTCTTT
NA	TRBV2	TRBJ2-3	few	CASSVFRGDTQYF	TGTGCCAGCAGTGTCTTCAGGGGAGATACGCAGTATTTT
NA	TRBV4-2	TRBJ1-1	few	CASSQDDAALNTEAFF	TGTGCCAGCAGCCAAGATGACGCGGCTTTGAACACTGAAGCTTTCTTT
NA	TRBV2	TRBJ2-1	NA	CASNPRVGEQFF	TGTGCCAGCAACCCTAGGGTGGGTGAGCAGTTCTTC